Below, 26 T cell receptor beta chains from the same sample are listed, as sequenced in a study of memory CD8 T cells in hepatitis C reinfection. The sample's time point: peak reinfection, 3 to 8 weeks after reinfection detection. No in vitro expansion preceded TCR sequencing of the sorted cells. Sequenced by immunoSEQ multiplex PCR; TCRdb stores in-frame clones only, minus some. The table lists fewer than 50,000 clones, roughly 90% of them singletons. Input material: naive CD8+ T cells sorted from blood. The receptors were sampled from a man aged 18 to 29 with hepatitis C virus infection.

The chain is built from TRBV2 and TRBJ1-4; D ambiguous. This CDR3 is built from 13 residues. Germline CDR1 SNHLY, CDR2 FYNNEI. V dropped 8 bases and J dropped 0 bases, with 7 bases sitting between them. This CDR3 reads CASVSSTNEKLFF. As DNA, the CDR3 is TGTGCCAGCGTTTCGTCAACTAATGAAAAACTGTTTTTT.

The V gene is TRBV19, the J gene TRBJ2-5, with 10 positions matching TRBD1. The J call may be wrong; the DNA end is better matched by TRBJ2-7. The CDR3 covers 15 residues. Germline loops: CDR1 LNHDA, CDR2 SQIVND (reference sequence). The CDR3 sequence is CASSLGTGVSYEQYF. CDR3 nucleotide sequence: TGTGCCAGTAGTCTTGGGACAGGGGTCTCCTACGAGCAGTACTTC.

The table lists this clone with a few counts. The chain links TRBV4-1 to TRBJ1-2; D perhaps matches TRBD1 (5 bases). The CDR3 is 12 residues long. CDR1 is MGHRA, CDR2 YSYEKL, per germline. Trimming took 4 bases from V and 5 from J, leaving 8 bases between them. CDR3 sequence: CASSPDSYGYTF. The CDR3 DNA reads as TGCGCCAGCAGCCCAGACAGTTATGGCTACACCTTC.

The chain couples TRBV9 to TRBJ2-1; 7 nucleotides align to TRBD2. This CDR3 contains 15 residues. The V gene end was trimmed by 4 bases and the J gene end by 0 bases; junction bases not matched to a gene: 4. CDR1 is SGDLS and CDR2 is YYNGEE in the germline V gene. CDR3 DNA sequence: TGTGCCAGCAGCCCGCGGGGGAACTCCTACAATGAGCAGTTCTTC. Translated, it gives CASSPRGNSYNEQFF.

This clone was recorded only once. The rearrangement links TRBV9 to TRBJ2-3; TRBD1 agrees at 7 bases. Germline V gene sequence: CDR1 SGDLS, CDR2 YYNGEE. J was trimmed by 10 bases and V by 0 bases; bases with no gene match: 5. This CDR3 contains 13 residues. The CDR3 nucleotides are TGTGCCAGCAGCGTAGGGGAAGGGGGCCCGCAGTATTTT. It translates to CASSVGEGGPQYF.

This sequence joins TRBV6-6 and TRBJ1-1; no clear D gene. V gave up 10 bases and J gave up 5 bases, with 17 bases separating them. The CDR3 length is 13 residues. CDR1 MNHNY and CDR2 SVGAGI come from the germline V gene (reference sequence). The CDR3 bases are TGTGCCACATCCTCGGGTGCTTGGACTGAAGCTTTCTTT. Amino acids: CATSSGAWTEAFF.

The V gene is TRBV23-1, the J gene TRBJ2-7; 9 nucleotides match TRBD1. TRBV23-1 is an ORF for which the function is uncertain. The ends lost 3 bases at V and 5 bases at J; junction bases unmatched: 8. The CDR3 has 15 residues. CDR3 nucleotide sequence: TGCGCCAGCAGTCATCCCTGGACAGGGGCCCACGAGCAGTACGTC. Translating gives CASSHPWTGAHEQYV.

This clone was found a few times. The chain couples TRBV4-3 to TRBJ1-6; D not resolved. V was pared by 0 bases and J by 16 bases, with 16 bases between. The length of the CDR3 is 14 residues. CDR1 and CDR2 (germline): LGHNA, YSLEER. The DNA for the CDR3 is TGCGCCAGCAGCCAAGATCGGCAACCGGGAGCTCTCCACTTT. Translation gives CASSQDRQPGALHF.

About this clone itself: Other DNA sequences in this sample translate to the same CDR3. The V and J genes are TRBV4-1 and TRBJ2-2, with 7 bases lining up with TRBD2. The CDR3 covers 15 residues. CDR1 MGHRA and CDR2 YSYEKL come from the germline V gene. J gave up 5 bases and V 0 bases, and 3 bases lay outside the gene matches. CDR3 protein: CASSQEPAGTGELFF. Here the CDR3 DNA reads TGCGCCAGCAGCCAAGAGCCAGCGGGAACCGGGGAGCTGTTTTTT.

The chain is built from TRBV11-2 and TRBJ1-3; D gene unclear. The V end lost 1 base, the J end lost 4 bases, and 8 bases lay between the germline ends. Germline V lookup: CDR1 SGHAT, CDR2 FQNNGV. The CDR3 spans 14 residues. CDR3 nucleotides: TGTGCCAGCAGCTTAGCGGCAGCGGGAAACACCATATATTTT. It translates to CASSLAAAGNTIYF.

CDR3 protein: CASSLLADTQYF. CDR3 bases: TGTGCCAGCAGTTTACTAGCGGATACGCAGTATTTT. V usage is TRBV28 and J usage is TRBJ2-3, with D perhaps TRBD2 (6 bases). Deletions cut 2 bases from V and 6 bases from J, with 6 bases between. CDR1 MDHEN and CDR2 SYDVKM come from the germline V gene. This CDR3 is built from 12 residues.

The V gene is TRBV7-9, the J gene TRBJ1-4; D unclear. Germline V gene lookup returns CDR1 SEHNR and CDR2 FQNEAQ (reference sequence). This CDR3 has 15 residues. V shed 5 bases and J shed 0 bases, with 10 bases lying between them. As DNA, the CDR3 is TGTGCCAGCAGCCCTACAGAAACAACTAATGAAAAACTGTTTTTT. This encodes CASSPTETTNEKLFF.

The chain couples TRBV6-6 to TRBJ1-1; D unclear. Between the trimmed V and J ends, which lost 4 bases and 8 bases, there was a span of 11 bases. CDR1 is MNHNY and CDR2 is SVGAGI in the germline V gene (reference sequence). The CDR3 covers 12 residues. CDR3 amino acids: CASSSVPTEAFF. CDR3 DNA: TGTGCCAGCAGTTCCGTGCCGACAGAAGCTTTCTTT.

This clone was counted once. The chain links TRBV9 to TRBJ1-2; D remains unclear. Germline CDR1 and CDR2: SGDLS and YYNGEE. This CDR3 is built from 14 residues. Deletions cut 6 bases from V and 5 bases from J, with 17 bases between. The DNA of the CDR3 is TGTGCCAGCACTACCCCGGGAGTGACGTATGGCTACACCTTC. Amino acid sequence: CASTTPGVTYGYTF.

For the CDR3, the DNA is TGTGCCAGCAGCTCCCGACTAGCGGGAGGGCCATGCGACTACGAGCAGTACTTC. This encodes CASSSRLAGGPCDYEQYF. The chain joins TRBV21-1 to TRBJ2-7; TRBD2 is taken as the D call from the table, unchecked against the DNA. TRBV21-1 is a pseudogene segment. The CDR3 is 18 amino acids.

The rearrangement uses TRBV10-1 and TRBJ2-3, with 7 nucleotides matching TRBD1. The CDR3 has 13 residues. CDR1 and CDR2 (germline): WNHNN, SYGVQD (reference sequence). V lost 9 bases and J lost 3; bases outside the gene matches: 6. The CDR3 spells CASKQGNTDTQYF. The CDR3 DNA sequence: TGCGCCAGTAAACAGGGGAATACAGATACGCAGTATTTT.

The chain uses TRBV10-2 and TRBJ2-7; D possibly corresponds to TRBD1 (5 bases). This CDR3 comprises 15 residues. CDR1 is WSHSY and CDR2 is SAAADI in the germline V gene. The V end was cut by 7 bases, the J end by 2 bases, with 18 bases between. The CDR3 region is CASTYSLQGAYEQYF. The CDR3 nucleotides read TGCGCCAGCACGTACTCACTCCAAGGGGCCTACGAGCAGTACTTC.

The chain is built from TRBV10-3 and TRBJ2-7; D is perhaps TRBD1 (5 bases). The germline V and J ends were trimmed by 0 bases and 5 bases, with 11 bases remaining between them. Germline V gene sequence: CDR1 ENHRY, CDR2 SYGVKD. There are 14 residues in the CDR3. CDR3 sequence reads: CAISESGALNEQYV. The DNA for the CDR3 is TGTGCCATCAGTGAGTCAGGGGCTCTCAACGAGCAGTACGTC.

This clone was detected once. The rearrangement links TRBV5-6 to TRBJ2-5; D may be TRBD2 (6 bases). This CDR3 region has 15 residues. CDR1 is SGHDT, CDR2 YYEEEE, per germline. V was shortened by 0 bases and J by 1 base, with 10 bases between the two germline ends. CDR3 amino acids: CASSLAGTFQETQYF. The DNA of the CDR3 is TGTGCCAGCAGCTTGGCCGGGACTTTCCAAGAGACCCAGTACTTC.

CDR3 DNA: TGTGCCAGCAGTTACAGCTGGGGCGGCACCGGGGAGCTGTTTTTT. As protein: CASSYSWGGTGELFF. The chain uses TRBV5-4 and TRBJ2-2, with D possibly matching TRBD1 (5 bases). CDR3 size: 15 residues. V was clipped by 5 bases and J by 4 bases, with 15 bases between them. The germline V gene has CDR1 SGHNT and CDR2 YYREEE (reference sequence).

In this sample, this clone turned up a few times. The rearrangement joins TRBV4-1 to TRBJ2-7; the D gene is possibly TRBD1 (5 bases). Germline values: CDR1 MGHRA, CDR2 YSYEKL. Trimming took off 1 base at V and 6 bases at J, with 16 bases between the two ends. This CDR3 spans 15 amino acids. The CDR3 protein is CASSQVGSQGSEQYF. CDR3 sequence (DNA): TGCGCCAGCAGCCAAGTTGGTTCGCAGGGAAGCGAGCAGTACTTC.

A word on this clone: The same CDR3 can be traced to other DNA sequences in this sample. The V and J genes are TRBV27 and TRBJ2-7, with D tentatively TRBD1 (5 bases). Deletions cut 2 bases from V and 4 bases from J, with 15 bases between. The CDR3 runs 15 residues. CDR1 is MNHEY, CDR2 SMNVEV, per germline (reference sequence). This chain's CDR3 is CASSLRGTIHYEQYF. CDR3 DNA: TGTGCCAGCAGTTTAAGGGGCACCATTCATTACGAGCAGTACTTC.

The CDR3 DNA sequence: TGTGCCATCAGTGAGGCGGTTTACGAGCAGTACTTC. As protein: CAISEAVYEQYF. The rearrangement uses TRBV10-3 and TRBJ2-7; no clear D gene. Germline V gene sequence: CDR1 ENHRY, CDR2 SYGVKD. V was cut by 2 bases and J by 4 bases, with 6 bases left in between. The CDR3 is 12 residues long.

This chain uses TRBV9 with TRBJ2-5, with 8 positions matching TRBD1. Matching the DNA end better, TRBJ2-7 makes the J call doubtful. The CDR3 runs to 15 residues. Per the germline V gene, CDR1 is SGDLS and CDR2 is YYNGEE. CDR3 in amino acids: CASSPRDRSPYEQYF. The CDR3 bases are TGTGCCAGCAGCCCTCGGGACAGGTCCCCCTACGAGCAGTACTTC.

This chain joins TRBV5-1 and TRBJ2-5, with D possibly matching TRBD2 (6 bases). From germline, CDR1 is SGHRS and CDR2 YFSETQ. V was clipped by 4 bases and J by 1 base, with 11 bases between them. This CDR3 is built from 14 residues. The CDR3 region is CASSPLGGQETQYF. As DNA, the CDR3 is TGCGCCAGCAGCCCCTTGGGGGGCCAAGAGACCCAGTACTTC.

CDR3 in amino acids: CASSLPTSGITNEQFF. The CDR3 nucleotides are TGCGCCAGCAGCTTACCTACTAGCGGGATCACCAATGAGCAGTTCTTC. The chain combines TRBV5-1 with TRBJ2-1; 10 bases are a match to TRBD2. The CDR3 has 16 residues. The V gene's germline CDR1 is SGHRS and CDR2 YFSETQ. V gave up 2 bases and J gave up 6 bases; unmatched junction bases: 8.